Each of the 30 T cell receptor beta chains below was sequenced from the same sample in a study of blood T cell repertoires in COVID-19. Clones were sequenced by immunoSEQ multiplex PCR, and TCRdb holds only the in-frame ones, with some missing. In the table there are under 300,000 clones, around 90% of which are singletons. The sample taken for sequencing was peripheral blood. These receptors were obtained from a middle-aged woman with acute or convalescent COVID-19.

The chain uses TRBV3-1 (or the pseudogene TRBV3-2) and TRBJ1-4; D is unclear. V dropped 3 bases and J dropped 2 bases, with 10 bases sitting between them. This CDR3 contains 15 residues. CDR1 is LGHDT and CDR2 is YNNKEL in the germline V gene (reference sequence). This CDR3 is CASSHQEVTNEKLFF. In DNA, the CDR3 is TGTGCCAGCAGCCACCAAGAGGTGACTAATGAAAAACTGTTTTTT.

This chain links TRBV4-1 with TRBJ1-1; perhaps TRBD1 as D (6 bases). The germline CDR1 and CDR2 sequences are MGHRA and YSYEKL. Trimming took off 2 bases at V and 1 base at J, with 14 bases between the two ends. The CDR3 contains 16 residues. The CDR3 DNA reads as TGCGCCAGCAGCCAACCGCGGGAGGGGGGGAACACTGAAGCTTTCTTT. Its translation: CASSQPREGGNTEAFF.

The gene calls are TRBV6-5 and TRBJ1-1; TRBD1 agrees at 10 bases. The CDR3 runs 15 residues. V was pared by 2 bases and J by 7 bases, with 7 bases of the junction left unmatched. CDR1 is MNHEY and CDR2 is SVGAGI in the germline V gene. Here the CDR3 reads CASSYGGTGAGEAFF. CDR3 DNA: TGTGCCAGCAGTTACGGTGGGACAGGGGCCGGTGAAGCTTTCTTT.

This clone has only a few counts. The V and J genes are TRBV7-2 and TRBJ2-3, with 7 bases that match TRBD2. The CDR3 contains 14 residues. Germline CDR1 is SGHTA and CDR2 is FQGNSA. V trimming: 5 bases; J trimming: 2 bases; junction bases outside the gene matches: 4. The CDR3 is CASSPGLVTDTQYF. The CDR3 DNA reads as TGTGCCAGCAGCCCTGGACTAGTCACAGATACGCAGTATTTT.

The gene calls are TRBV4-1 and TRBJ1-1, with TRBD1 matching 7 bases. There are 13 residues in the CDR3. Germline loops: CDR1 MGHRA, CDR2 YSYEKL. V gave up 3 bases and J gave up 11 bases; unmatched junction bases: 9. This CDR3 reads CASSQGQGVGAFF. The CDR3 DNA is TGCGCCAGCAGCCAGGGGCAGGGGGTAGGGGCTTTCTTT.

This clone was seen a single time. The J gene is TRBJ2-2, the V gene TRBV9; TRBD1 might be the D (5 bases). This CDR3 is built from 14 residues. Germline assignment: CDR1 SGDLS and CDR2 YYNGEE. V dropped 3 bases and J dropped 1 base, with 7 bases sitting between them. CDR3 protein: CASSETGNTGELFF. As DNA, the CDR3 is TGTGCCAGCAGCGAAACAGGGAACACCGGGGAGCTGTTTTTT.

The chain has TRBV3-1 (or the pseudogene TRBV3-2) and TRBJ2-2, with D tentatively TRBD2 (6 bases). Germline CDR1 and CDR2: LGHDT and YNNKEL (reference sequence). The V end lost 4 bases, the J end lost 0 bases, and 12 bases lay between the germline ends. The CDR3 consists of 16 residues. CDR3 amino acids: CASSLVRGSNTGELFF. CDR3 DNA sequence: TGTGCCAGCAGCCTCGTGCGGGGCTCGAACACCGGGGAGCTGTTTTTT.

CDR3 coding DNA: TGCGCCAGCAGCACCCTTGACAGGTCTGAAGCTTTCTTT. This translates into CASSTLDRSEAFF. The rearrangement links TRBV5-1 to TRBJ1-1; possible D gene TRBD1, 6 bases. The CDR3 contains 13 residues. The V end lost 4 bases, the J end lost 6 bases, and 13 bases lay between the germline ends. Germline V lookup: CDR1 SGHRS, CDR2 YFSETQ.

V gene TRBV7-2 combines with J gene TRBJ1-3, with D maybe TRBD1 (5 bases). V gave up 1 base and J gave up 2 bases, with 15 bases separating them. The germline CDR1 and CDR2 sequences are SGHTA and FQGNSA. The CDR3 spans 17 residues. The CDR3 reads CASSLDLSRRAGNTIYF. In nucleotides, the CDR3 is TGTGCCAGCAGCTTAGATCTGTCGCGCAGGGCTGGAAACACCATATATTTT.

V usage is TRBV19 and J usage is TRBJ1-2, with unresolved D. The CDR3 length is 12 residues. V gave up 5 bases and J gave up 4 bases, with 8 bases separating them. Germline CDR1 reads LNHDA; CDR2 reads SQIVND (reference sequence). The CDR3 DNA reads TGTGCCAGTAGTCCTGTCTCCTATGGCTACACCTTC. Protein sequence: CASSPVSYGYTF.

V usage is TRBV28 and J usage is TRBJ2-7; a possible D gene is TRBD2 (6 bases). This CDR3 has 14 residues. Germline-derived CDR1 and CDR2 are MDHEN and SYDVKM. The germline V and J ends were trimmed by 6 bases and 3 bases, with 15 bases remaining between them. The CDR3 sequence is CASSTHPGDYEQYV. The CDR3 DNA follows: TGTGCCAGCAGCACTCACCCGGGAGACTACGAGCAGTACGTC.

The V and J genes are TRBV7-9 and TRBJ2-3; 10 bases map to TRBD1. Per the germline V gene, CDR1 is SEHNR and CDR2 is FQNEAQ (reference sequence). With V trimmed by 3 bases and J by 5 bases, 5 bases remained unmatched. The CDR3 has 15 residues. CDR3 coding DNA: TGTGCCAGCAGCTTCGGACAGGGGGAAGGAGATACGCAGTATTTT. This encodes CASSFGQGEGDTQYF.

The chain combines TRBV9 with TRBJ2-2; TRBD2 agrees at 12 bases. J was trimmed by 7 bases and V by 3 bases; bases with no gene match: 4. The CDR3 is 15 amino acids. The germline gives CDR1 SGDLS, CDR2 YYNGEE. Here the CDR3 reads CASSETSGGRGELFF. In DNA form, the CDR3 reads TGTGCCAGCAGCGAGACTAGCGGGGGCCGCGGGGAGCTGTTTTTT.

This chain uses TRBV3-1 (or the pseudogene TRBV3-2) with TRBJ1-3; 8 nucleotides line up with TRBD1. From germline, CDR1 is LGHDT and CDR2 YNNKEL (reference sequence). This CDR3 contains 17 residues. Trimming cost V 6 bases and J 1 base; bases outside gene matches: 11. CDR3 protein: CASSRTGTPFSGNTIYF. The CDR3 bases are TGTGCCAGCAGTAGGACAGGGACTCCCTTTTCTGGAAACACCATATATTTT.

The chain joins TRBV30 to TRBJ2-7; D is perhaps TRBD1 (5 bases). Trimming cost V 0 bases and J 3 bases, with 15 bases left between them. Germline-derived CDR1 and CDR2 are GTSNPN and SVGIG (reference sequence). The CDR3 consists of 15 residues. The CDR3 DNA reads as TGTGCCTGGAGTGTAAGGTGGGGTAGGGGCTACGAGCAGTACGTC. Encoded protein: CAWSVRWGRGYEQYV.

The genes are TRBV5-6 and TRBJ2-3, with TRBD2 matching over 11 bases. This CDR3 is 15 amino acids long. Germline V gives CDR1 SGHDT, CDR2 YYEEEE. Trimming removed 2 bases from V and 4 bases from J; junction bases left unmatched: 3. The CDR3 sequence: CASSFSGGAADTQYF. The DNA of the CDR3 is TGTGCCAGCAGCTTTAGCGGGGGGGCGGCAGATACGCAGTATTTT.

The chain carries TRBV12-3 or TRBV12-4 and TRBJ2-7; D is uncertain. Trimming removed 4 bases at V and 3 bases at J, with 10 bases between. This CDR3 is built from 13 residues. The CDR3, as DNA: TGTGCCAGCAGTTACGGTAGAATCTACGAGCAGTACGTC. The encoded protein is CASSYGRIYEQYV.

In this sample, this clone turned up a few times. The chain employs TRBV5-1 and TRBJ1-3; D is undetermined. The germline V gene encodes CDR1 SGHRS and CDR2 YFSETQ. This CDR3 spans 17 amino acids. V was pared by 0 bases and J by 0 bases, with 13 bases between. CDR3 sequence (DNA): TGCGCCAGCAGCTTGGCCTCCGGGTCCGACTCTGGAAACACCATATATTTT. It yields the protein CASSLASGSDSGNTIYF.

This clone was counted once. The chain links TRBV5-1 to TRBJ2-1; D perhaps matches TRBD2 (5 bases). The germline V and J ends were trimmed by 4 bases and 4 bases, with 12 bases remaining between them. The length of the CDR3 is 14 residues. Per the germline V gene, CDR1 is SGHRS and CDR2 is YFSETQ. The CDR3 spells CASSPGLAYNEQFF. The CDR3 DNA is TGCGCCAGCAGCCCCGGACTGGCTTACAATGAGCAGTTCTTC.

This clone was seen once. CDR3 amino acids: CASSQEFGGRGGYTF. CDR3 DNA sequence: TGTGCCAGCAGCCAAGAATTCGGGGGGAGAGGGGGCTACACCTTC. The V and J genes are TRBV14 and TRBJ1-2; D perhaps matches TRBD1 (5 bases). From germline, CDR1 is SGHDN and CDR2 FVKESK. V lost 0 bases to trimming and J lost 8 bases, with 16 bases between them. This CDR3 is built from 15 residues.

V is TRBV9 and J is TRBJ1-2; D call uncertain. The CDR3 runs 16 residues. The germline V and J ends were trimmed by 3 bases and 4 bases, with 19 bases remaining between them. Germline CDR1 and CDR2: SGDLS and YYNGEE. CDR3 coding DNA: TGTGCCAGCAGCGGAGGGCCGTCTTCCCTTGGCTATGGCTACACCTTC. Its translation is CASSGGPSSLGYGYTF.

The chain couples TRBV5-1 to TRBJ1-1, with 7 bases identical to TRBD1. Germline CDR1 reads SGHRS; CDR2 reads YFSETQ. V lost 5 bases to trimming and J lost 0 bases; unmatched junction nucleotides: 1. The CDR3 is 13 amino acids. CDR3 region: CASRDRLNTEAFF. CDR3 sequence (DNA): TGCGCCAGCAGGGACAGGTTGAACACTGAAGCTTTCTTT.

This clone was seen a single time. DNA for the CDR3: TGCGCCAGCAGCTCGACAGTATTGAACACTGAAGCTTTCTTT. Protein sequence: CASSSTVLNTEAFF. The chain has TRBV5-1 and TRBJ1-1; a weak D match, TRBD1 (5 bases). Trimming stripped 3 bases from V and 0 bases from J, with 9 bases between. The CDR3 is 14 amino acids. Per germline, CDR1 SGHRS and CDR2 YFSETQ.

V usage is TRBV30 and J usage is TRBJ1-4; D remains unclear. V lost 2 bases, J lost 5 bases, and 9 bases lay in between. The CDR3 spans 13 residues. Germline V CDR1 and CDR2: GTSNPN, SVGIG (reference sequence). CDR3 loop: CAWSWRENEKLFF. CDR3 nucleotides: TGTGCCTGGAGTTGGCGGGAAAATGAAAAACTGTTTTTT.

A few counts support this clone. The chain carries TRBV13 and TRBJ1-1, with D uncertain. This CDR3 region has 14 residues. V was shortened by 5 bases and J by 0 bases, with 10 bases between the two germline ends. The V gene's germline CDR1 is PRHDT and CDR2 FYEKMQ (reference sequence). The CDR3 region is CASSRGSLNTEAFF. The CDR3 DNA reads TGTGCCAGCAGCAGAGGCAGTTTGAACACTGAAGCTTTCTTT.

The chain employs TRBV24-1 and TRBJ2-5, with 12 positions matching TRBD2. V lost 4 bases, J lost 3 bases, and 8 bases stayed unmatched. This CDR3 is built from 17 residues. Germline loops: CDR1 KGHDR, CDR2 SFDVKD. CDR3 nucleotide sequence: TGTGCCACCAGTGACCCCCTAGCGGGGGGGAATGAAGAGACCCAGTACTTC. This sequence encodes CATSDPLAGGNEETQYF.

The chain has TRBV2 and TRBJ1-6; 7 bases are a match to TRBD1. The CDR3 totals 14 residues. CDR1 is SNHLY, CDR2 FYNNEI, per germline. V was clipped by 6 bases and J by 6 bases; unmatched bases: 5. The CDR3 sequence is CASRYTGVNSPLHF. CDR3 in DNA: TGTGCCAGCAGATACACAGGGGTTAATTCACCCCTCCACTTT.

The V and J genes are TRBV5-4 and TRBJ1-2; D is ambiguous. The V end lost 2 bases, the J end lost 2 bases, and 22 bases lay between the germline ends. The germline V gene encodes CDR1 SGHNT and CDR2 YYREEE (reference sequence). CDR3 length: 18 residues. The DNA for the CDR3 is TGTGCCAGCAGCTTAGGGAGCGCCGGACGGTTCACAAACTATGGCTACACCTTC. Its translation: CASSLGSAGRFTNYGYTF.

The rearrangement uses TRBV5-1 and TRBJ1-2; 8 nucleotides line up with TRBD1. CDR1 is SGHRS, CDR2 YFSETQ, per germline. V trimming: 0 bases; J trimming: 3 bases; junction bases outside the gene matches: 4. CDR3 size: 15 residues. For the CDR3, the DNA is TGCGCCAGCAGCTTGGCCACAGGGGGGGACTATGGCTACACCTTC. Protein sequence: CASSLATGGDYGYTF.

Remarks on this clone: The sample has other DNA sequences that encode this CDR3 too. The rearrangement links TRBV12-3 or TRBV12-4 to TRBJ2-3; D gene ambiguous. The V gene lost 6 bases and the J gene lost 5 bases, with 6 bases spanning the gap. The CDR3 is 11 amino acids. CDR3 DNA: TGTGCCAGCAGCCTAAGAGATACGCAGTATTTT. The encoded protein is CASSLRDTQYF.